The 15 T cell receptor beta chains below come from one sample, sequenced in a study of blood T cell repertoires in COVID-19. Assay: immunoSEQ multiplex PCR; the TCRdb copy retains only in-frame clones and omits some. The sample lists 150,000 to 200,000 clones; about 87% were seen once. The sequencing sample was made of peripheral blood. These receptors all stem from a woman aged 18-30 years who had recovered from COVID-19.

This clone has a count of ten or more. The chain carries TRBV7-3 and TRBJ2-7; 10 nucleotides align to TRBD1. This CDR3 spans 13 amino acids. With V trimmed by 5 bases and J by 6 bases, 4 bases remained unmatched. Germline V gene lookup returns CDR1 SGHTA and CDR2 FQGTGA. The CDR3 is CASSRGQGGEQYV. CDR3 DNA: TGTGCCAGCAGCCGCGGACAGGGGGGCGAGCAGTACGTC.

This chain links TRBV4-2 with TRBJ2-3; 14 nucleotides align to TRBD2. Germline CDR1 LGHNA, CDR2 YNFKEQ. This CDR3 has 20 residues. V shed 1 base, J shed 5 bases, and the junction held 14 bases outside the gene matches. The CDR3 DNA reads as TGTGCCAGCAGCCAAGGGTCCGGGACTAGCGGGAGATTGTCCGGAGATACGCAGTATTTT. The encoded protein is CASSQGSGTSGRLSGDTQYF.

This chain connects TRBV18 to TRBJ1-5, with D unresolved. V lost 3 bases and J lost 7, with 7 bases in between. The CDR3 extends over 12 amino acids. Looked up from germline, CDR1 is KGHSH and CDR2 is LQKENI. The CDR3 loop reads CASSPQAQPQHF. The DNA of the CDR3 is TGTGCCAGCTCACCGCAAGCCCAGCCCCAGCATTTT.

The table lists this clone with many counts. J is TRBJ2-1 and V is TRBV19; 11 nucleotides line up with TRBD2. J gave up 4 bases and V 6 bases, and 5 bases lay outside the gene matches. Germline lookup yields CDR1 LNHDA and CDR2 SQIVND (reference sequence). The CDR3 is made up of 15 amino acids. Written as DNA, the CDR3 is TGTGCCAGTAGCCAAACTAGCGGGGGTTACAATGAGCAGTTCTTC. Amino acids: CASSQTSGGYNEQFF.

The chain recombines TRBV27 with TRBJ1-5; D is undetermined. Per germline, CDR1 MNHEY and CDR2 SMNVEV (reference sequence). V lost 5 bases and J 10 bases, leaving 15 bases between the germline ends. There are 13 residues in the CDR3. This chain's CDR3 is CASSVITGGPQHF. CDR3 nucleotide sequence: TGTGCCAGCAGTGTCATTACCGGAGGTCCCCAGCATTTT.

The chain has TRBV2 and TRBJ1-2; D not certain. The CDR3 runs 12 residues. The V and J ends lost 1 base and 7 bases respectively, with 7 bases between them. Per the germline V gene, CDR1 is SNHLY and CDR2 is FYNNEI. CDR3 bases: TGTGCCAGCAGTGAAGGAGGGTTTGGCTACACCTTC. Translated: CASSEGGFGYTF.

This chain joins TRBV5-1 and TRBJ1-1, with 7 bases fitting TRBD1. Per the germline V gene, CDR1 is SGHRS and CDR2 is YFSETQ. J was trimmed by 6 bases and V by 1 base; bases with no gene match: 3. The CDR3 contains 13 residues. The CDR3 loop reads CASSLIRGSEAFF. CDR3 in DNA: TGCGCCAGCAGCTTGATCAGGGGGTCTGAAGCTTTCTTT.

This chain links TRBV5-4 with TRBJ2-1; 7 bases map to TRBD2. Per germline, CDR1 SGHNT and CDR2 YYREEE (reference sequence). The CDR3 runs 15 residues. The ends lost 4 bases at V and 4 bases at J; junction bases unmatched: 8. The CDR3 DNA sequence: TGTGCCAGCAGCATACTAGCGTCTTCATACAATGAGCAGTTCTTC. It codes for CASSILASSYNEQFF.

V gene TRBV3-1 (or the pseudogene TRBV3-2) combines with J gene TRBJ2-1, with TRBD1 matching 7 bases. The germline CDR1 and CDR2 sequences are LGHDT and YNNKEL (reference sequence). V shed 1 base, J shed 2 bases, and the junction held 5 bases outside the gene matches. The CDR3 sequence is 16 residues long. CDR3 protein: CASSQGTGNTYNEQFF. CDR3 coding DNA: TGTGCCAGCAGCCAAGGGACAGGCAACACCTACAATGAGCAGTTCTTC.

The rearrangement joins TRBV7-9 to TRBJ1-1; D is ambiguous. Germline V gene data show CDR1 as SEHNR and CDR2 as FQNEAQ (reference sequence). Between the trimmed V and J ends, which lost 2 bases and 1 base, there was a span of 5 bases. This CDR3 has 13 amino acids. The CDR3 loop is CASSLNKNTEAFF. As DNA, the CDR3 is TGTGCCAGCAGCTTAAATAAGAACACTGAAGCTTTCTTT. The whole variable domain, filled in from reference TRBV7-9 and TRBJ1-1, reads DTGVSQNPRHKITKRGQNVTFRCDPISEHNRLYWYRQTLGQGPEFLTYFQNEAQLEKSRLLSDRFSAERPKGSFSTLEIQRTEQGDSAMYLCASSLNKNTEAFFGQGTRLTVV.

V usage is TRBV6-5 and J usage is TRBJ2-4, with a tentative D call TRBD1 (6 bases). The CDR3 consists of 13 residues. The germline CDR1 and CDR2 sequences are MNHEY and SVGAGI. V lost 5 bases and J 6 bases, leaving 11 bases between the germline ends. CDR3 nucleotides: TGTGCCAGCAGTAGGACAGAAGGAAACATTCAGTACTTC. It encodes CASSRTEGNIQYF.

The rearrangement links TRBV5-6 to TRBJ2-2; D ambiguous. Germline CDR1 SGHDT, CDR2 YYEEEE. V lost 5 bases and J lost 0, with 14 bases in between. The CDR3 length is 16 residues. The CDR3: CASRADWRSNTGELFF. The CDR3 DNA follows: TGTGCCAGCAGGGCCGACTGGCGCTCGAACACCGGGGAGCTGTTTTTT.

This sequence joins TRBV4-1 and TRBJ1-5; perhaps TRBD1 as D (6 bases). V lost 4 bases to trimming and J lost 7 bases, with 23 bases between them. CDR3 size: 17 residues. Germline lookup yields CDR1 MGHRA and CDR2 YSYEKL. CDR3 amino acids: CASSRTPEGGAGQPQHF. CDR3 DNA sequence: TGCGCCAGCAGCCGTACCCCAGAAGGGGGGGCCGGGCAGCCCCAGCATTTT.

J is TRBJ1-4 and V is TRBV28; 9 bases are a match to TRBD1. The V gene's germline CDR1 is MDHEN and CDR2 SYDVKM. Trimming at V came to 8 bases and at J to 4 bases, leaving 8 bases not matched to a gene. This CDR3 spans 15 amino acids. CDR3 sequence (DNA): TGTGCCAGCCTCCAACAGGGGGCGGGTAATGAAAAACTGTTTTTT. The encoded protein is CASLQQGAGNEKLFF. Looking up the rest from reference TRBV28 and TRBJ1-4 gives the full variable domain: DVKVTQSSRYLVKRTGEKVFLECVQDMDHENMFWYRQDPGLGLRLIYFSYDVKMKEKGDIPEGYSVSREKKERFSLILESASTNQTSMYLCASLQQGAGNEKLFFGSGTQLSVL.

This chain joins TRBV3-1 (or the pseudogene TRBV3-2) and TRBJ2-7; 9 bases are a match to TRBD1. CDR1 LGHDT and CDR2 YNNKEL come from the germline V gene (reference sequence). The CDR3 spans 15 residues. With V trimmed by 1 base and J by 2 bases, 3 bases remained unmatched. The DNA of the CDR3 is TGTGCCAGCAGCCAAGGACAGGGGGGTACCTACGAGCAGTACTTC. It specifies CASSQGQGGTYEQYF.